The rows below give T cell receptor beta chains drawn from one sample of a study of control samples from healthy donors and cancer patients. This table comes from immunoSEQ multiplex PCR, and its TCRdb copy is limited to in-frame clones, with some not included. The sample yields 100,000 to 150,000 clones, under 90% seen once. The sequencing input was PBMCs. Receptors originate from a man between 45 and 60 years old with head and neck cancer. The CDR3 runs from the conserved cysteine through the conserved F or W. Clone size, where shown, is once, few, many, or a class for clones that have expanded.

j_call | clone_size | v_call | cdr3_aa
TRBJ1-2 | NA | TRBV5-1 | CASSLGGGNYGYTF
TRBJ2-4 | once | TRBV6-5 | CASSPEGGGRNIQYF
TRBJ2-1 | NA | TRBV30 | CALEGIYNEQFF
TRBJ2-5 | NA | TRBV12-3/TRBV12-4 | CASSLALGETQYF
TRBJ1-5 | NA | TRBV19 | CASSMVGSANQPQHF
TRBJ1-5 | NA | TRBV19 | CASSMNGFSNQPQHF
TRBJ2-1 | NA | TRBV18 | CASSPSEGEQFF
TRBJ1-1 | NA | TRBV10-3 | CAISEEGRPSNTEAFF
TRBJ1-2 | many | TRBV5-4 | CASSLVGYGYTF
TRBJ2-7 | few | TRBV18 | CASSPLRVSGALSYEQYF
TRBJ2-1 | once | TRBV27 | CASSFGLAIGNEQFF
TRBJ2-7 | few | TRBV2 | CASKGLAGTTKYF
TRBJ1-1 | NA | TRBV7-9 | CASSTTVNTEAFF
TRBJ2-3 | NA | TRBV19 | CASRGMSTDTQYF
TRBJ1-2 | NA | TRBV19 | CASSIPGDSYGYTF
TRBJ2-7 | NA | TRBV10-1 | CASSDPGSPYEQYF
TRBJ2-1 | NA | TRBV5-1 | CASSLGTGRLNEQFF
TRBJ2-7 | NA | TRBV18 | CASSSGTLLYEQYF
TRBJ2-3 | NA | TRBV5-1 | CASSLSGLARASDTQYF
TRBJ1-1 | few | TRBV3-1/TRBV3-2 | CASSQSGMAEAFF
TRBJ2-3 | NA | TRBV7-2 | CASSLSGGTDTQYF
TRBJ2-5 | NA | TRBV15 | CATSRIMSGGQETQYF
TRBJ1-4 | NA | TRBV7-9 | CASSQTRINEKLFF
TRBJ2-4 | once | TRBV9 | CASSVGPQRQDIQYF
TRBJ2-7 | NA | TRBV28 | CASSLGRIEQYF
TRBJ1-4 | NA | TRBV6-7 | CASSYPRRGATNEKLFF
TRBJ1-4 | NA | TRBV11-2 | CASSSSGANEKLFF
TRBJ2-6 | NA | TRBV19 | CAVAPEAGANVLTF
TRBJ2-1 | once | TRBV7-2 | CASSEITGQGGNEQFF
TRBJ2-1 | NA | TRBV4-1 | CASSPKDDRAHEQFF
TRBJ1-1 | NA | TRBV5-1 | CASSFAPSGTVNTEAFF
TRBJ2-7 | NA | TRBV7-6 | CASSLTRDPEDEQYF
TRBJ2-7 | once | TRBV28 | CASSETVSSYEQYF
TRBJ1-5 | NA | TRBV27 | CASSLGGSNQPQHF
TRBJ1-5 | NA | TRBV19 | CASLDRGLNQPQHF
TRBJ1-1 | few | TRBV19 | CASSRLDTTIDTEAFF
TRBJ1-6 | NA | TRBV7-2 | CASSLSQGAVSPLHF
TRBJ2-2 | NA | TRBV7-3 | CASSLGTGVTGELFF
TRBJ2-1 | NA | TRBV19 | CASSIGRGYNEQFF
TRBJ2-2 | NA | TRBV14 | CASSQVRTGELFF